This TCR beta chain was identified during a study of blood T cells in healthy people across ages (dated by TCRdb to between 2014 and 2017). Study-wide context: In model experiments, roughly one uniquely barcoded TCR beta cDNA molecule per two T cells was captured by template switching. Using deep sequencing normalized with unique cDNA molecular identifiers, the study measured how TCR beta repertoire diversity changes with age. The donors were divided into four age groups: young (average about 16 years), middle-aged (approximately 39), aged (about 60) and long-lived (nearly 85). To avoid experimental bias, donors of different ages were randomly spread across the sequencing lanes. For two donors (one aged 18 to 30 and one aged 80 or older), the study analyzed two additional independent replicas of 1 million unique cDNA reads from the same blood draw. General findings and caveats noted by the study authors: Compared with the aged group, the long-lived group had more naive CD4+ T cells, fewer expanded clones and increased TCR diversity, a pattern suggesting age selection. As age increased, observed TCR beta diversity per million T cells dropped in a roughly linear way, and a significant reduction was already evident by age approximately 40. The CMV infection status of donors was not known, potentially confounding age-related changes in expanded clonotypes. There was a strong correlation between observed TCR beta diversity and the percentage of naive T cells measured by flow cytometry. Because profiling used bulk unsorted PBMCs, naive and antigen-experienced compartments could not be compared conclusively. Estimates of total diversity based on one million sequenced T cells were considered lower bounds and underestimates.

The method behind the library was 5' RACE. The sequencer was an Illumina HiSeq 2500. The second PCR ran for roughly 7 to 12 cycles and used a J-beta primer mix along with a sample-barcoded 5' primer. A unique molecular identifier was introduced onto each TCR beta cDNA molecule by a template-switch 5' adaptor carrying 12 random nucleotides. Each sample yielded at least 2.5 million CDR3-containing paired-end reads. First-strand cDNA was synthesized from all RNA with the Mint cDNA synthesis kit, primed by a TRBC-specific oligonucleotide. After uracil-DNA glycosylase treatment, a first 18-cycle PCR used universal primers M1SS and BC2_uni_R on all cDNA. The study's own analysis went as follows. For normalization, 1 million high-quality reads were randomly selected from each sample, with every read carrying a distinct molecular identifier. Instead of being binned into consensus sequences, reads that shared molecular identifiers were thrown out. MiTCR, set to a Q25 quality threshold and the strictest error-elimination algorithm, was used for CDR3 identification, clonotype clustering and error correction. A nonparametric unseen species model using Euler transformation provided a lower-bound estimate of total TCR beta diversity. In TCRdb, the public reads were trimmed at Q25 with fastp and aligned with MiXCR, with productive beta chains retained. Rows merge per CDR3 protein into single entries with the most common DNA and genes. TCRdb, not the original authors, processed these V and J calls. A total of fewer than 750,000 distinct CDR3 sequences appear in this sample, 45% to 60% of them only once. The ten largest clones add up to around an eighth of the sample.

CDR1 SGHTA and CDR2 FQGNSA are derived from the germline V gene. From the cysteine up to the phenylalanine, the CDR3 has a length of 14 residues. Only the CDR3 DNA stays, 42 bases, in frame from base 1. Trimming costs V 5 bases and J 1 base, and their ends lie 12 bases apart. The donors were 40 or so Caucasian individuals from Russia, aged roughly 6 to 100 years, who were systemically healthy. Approximately 9 milliliters of peripheral blood were collected from each donor into EDTA-treated Vacutainer tubes. Ficoll-Paque density-gradient centrifugation was used to isolate PBMCs, with at least 6.5 million per sample. Total RNA was extracted from PBMCs with Trizol reagent, with at least 6 micrograms obtained per sample. For every donor, an aliquot of PBMCs went through flow cytometry to measure the percentages of naive CD45RAhigh/CD27high T cells. As concerns this clonotype: It lacks a known antigen. One base away there is no much larger clone; base qualities are not given.

The sequenced sample consisted of blood. This sequence was found in an elderly woman in good health. Here the chain combines TRBV7-2 and TRBJ2-7; a weak D assignment points to TRBD1 (5 bases agree). This receptor has the CDR3 CASSPMTASYEQYF. The sequenced DNA: TGTGCCAGCAGCCCTATGACAGCATCCTACGAGCAGTACTTC.